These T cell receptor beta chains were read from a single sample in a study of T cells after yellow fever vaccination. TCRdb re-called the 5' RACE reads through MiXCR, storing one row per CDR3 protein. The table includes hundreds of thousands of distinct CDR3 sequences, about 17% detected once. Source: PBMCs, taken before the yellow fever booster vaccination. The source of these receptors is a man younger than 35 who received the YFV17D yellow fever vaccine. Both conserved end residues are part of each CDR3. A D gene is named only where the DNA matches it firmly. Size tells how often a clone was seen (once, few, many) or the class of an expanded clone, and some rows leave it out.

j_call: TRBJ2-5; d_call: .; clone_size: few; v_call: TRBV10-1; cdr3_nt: TGCGCCAGCAGTGAGTCCGGGGGAAGGGAGACCCAGTACTTC; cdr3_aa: CASSESGGRETQYF
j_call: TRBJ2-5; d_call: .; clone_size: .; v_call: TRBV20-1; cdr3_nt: TGCAGTGCTAGGTCCCGGGGAGAGACCCAGTACTTC; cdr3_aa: CSARSRGETQYF
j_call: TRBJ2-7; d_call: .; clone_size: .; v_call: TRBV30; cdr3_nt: TGTGCCTGGAGCGCCCTCGATCGCGAGCAGTACTTC; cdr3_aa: CAWSALDREQYF
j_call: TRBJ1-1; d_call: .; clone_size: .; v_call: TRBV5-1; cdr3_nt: TGCGCCAGCAGCTTGGGGACCCGGGACACTGAAGCTTTCTTT; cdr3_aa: CASSLGTRDTEAFF
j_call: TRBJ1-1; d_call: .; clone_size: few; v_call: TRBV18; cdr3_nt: TGTGCCAGCTCCCAGGGGAGTGACACTGAAGCTTTCTTT; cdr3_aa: CASSQGSDTEAFF
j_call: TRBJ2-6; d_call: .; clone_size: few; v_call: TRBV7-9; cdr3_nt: TGTGCCAGCGGAACCGCCGGGGCCAACGTCCTGACTTTC; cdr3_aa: CASGTAGANVLTF
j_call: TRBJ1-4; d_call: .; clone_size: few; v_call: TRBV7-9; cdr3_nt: TGTGCCAGCAGCTCAGAGGGTCTACCTAATGAAAAACTGTTTTTT; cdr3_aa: CASSSEGLPNEKLFF
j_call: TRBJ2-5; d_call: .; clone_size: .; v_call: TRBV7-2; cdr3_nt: TGTGCCAGCACCACCCCCCCTCAAGAGACCCAGTACTTC; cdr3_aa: CASTTPPQETQYF
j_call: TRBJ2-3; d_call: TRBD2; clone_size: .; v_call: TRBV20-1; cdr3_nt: TGCAGTGCTCGCCACTGGCGGGGGGACACAGATACGCAGTATTTT; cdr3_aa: CSARHWRGDTDTQYF
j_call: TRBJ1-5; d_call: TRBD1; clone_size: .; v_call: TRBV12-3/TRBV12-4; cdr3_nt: TGTGTCAGCAGATATGGACAGGGTAACAATCAGCCCCAGCATTTT; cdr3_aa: CVSRYGQGNNQPQHF
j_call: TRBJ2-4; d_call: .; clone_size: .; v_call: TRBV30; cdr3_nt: TGTGCCTGGAGTGACGGGGATCGAGGTGCCAAAAACATTCAGTACTTC; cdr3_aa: CAWSDGDRGAKNIQYF
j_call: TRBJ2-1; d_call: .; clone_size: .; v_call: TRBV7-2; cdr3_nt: TGTGCCAGCAGCTTATCGCGCGGTCCTAACAATGAGCAGTTCTTC; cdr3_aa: CASSLSRGPNNEQFF
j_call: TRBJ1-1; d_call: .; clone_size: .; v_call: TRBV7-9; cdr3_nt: TGTGCCAGCAGCTTACGGGCAGGGGTAACTGAAGCTTTCTTT; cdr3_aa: CASSLRAGVTEAFF
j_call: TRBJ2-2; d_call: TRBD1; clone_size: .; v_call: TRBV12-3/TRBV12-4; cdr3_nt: TGTGCCAGCAGTACAGGGGGCGCGAACACCGGGGAGCTGTTTTTT; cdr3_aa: CASSTGGANTGELFF
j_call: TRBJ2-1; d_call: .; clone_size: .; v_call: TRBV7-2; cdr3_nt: TGTGCCAGTAGGATCAACAGGGAGGGTGAGCAGTTCTTC; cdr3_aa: CASRINREGEQFF
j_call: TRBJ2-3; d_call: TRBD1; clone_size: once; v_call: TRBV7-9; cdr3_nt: TGTGCCAGCAGCCCCCCCGGGACAGCTCCCTCCTTGTATTTT; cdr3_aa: CASSPPGTAPSLYF
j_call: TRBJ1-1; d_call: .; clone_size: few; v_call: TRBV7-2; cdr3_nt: TGTGCCAGCAGCTTAGCCTCCCCCCAGGGTATGTCTTTCTTT; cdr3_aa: CASSLASPQGMSFF
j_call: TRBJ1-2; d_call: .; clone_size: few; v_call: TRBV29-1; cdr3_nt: TGCAGCGTTGAAGAAAAGGCCATCAACTATGGCTACACCTTC; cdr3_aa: CSVEEKAINYGYTF
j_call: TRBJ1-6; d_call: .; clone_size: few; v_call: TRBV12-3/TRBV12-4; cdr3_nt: TGTGCCAGCAGTTTGTCCCCTGTCCCCCTCCACTTT; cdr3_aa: CASSLSPVPLHF
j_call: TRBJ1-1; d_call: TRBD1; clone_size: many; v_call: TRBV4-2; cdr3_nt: TGTGCCAGCAGCCAAGGGGACAGGAACACTGAAGCTTTCTTT; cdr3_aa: CASSQGDRNTEAFF
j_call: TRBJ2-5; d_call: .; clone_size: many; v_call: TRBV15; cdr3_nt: TGTGCCACCAGCATCGCCAGTGGCCAAGAGACCCAGTACTTC; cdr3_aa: CATSIASGQETQYF
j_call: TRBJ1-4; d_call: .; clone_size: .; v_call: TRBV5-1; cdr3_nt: TGCGCCAGCAGCTTGGGTCGGGCCCCATCTAATGAAAAACTGTTTTTT; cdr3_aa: CASSLGRAPSNEKLFF
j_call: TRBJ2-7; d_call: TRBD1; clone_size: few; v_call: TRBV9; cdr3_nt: TGTGCCAGCAGCGTAGGACAGGGGTTCGGCGAGCAGTACTTC; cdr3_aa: CASSVGQGFGEQYF
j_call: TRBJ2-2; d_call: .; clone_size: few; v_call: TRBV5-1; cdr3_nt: TGCGCCAGCAGCTTGTTCATGTCCACCGGGGAGCTGTTTTTT; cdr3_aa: CASSLFMSTGELFF
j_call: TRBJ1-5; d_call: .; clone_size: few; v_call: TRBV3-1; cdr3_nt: TGTGCCAGCAGCCAAGATCGACAGCCCCAGCATTTT; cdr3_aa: CASSQDRQPQHF
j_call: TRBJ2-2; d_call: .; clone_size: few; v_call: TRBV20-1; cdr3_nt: TGCAGTGCTAGGGCGGGGAACACCGGGGAGCTGTTTTTT; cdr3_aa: CSARAGNTGELFF
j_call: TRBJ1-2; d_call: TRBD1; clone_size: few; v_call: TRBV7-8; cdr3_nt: TGTGCCAGCAGCGAGGACAGGGTCAACTATGGCTACACCTTC; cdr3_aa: CASSEDRVNYGYTF
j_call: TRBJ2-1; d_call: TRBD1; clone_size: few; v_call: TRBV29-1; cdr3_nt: TGCAGCGTTGCACAACTCAACGTGGGTCGGACAGGGCAGAGCTCCTACAATGAGCAGTTCTTC; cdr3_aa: CSVAQLNVGRTGQSSYNEQFF
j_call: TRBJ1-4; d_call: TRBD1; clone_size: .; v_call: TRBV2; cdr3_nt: TGTGCCAGCCGGGACAGGGGGTTTGAAAAACTGTTTTTT; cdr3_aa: CASRDRGFEKLFF
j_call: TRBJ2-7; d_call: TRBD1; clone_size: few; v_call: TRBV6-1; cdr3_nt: TGTGCCAGCAGTAACCGGGACAGCAGCTCCTACGAGCAGTACTTC; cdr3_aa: CASSNRDSSSYEQYF
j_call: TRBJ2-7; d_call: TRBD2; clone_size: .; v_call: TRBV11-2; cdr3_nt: TGTGCCAGCAGCTCGGTTAAGCGGGGCTACGAGCAGTACTTC; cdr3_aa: CASSSVKRGYEQYF
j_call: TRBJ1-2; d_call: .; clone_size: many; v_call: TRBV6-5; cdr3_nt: TGTGCCAGCAGTTACTCGAGGGGGTACTTCTACACCTTC; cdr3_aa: CASSYSRGYFYTF
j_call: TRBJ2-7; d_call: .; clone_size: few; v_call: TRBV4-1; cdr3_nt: TGCGCCAGCAGCCAAGCAGGAGGGGGACGGCTCTACGAGCAGTACTTC; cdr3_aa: CASSQAGGGRLYEQYF
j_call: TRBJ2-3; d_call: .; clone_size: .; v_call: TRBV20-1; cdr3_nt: TGCAGTGCTTTGTCGGGGGCTAGAAGAGATACGCAGTATTTT; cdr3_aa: CSALSGARRDTQYF
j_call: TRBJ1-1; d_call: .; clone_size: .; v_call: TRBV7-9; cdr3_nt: TGTGCCAGCAGCTTTCCGGCCCTGAACACTGAAGCTTTCTTT; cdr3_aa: CASSFPALNTEAFF
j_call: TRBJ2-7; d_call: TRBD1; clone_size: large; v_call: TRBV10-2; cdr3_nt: TGCGCCAGCATGACAGGGCACTCCTACGAGCAGTACTTC; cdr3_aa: CASMTGHSYEQYF
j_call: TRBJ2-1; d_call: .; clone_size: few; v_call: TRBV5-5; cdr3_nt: TGTGCCAGCAGCTTGGGGGTGGTAAGGGAGCAGTTCTTC; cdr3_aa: CASSLGVVREQFF
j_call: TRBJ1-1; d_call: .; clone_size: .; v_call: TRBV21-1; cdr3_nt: TGTGCCAGCAGCCTCCTCAGGGGAGAAGCTTTCTTT; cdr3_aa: CASSLLRGEAFF
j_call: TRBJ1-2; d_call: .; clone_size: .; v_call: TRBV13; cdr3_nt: TGTGCCAGCAGCCCCCAGGGGTCCGGCCATACATATGGCTACACCTTC; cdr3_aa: CASSPQGSGHTYGYTF
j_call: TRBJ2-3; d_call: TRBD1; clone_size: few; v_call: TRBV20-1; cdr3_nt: TGCAGTGCTAGAGGGGGGGCGACAGGGGAAGATACGCAGTATTTT; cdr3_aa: CSARGGATGEDTQYF
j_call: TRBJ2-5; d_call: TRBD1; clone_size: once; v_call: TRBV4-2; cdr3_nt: TGTGCCAGCAGCCCGACGGGACAGGGGAAAGAGACCCAGTACTTC; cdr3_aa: CASSPTGQGKETQYF
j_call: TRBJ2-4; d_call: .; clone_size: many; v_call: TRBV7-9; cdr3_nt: TGTGCCAGCAGCTTTCAGGGGTCTCCAAACATTCAGTACTTC; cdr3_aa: CASSFQGSPNIQYF
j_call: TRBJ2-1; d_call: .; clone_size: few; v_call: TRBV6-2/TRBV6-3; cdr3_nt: TGTGCCAGCAGCGCTCAGGGTGGGCAGTTCTTC; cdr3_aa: CASSAQGGQFF
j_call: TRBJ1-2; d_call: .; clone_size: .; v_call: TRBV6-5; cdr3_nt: TGTGCCAGCGCCCCGAGGGGTTTGCATGGCTACACCTTC; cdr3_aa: CASAPRGLHGYTF
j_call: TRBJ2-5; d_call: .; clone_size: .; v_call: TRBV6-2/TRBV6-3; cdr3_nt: TGTGCCAGCACCCGGGACATAGAGACCCAGTACTTC; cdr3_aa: CASTRDIETQYF
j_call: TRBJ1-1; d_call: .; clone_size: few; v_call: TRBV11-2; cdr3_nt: TGTGCCAGCAGCTTAGGGTTTAACACTGAAGCTTTCTTT; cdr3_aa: CASSLGFNTEAFF
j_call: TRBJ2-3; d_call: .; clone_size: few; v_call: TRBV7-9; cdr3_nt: TGTGCCAGCAGCTTAAGGGGCGACGGCACAGATACGCAGTATTTT; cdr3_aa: CASSLRGDGTDTQYF
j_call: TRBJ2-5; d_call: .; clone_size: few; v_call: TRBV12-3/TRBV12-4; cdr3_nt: TGTGCCTCCAGGAGGGAAAATCAAGAGACCCAGTACTTC; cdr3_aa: CASRRENQETQYF
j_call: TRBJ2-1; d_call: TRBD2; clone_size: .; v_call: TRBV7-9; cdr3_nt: TGTGCCAGCAGCTTTGGAGCGGGGGTCAATGAGCAGTTCTTC; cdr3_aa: CASSFGAGVNEQFF
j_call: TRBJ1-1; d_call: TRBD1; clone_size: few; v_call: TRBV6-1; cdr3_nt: TGTGCCAGCAGTGCCCCCTCCGGGACAGGGATCGGAACTTTCTTT; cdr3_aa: CASSAPSGTGIGTFF
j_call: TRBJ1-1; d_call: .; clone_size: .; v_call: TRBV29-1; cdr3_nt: TGCAGCGTCCGCCGACCGAACACTGAAGCTTTCTTT; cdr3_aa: CSVRRPNTEAFF